The clone carrying this TCR beta chain was observed many times. Its antigen is currently unknown. Researchers prepared the TCRbeta library using unique molecular identifiers, the study reports. One entry per CDR3 protein, called by TCRdb with MiXCR from the PCR reads. This table holds over 120,000 distinct CDR3 sequences, about 9% found once. The CDR3 is made up of 17 amino acids. J lost 6 bases, V lost 0 bases, and 10 bases had no gene match. In germline, CDR1 is MNHEY, CDR2 SVGAGI. This sample is drawn from a study of T-cell reconstitution after alpha-beta-depleted transplantation in children. Study-level results: Reportedly, only several hundred clones from non-depleted graft cells drove alpha-beta T-cell counts at about two months. Newly generated T cells supplied most T-cell counts and diversity one year post-transplant.

This TCR derives from a female patient under 10 years old who had a stem cell transplant for congenital amegakaryocytic thrombocytopenia, so the T cells may come from the graft donor. The chain employs TRBV6-5 and TRBJ2-1; 8 nucleotides match TRBD1. The sequencing used PBMCs, mostly from graft donor cells, collected 180 days after TCRalphabeta/CD19-depleted stem cell transplant. Written as DNA, the CDR3 is TGTGCCAGCAGTTACTCAGGGACAGGAGTCCGGGGCAATGAGCAGTTCTTC. Protein sequence: CASSYSGTGVRGNEQFF.